Presented here are 16 T cell receptor beta chains from one specimen sequenced in a study of shared clonotypes between healthy human individuals. TCRdb's copy holds only in-frame clones and misses some; the assay was immunoSEQ multiplex PCR. The sample has roughly 2.2 million clones, around 92% seen once; the top ten hold around 0.38%. Sequenced input: naive CD4+ T cells from PBMCs. Subset of the sample: CD45RA+ positively selected. The receptors originated from a man younger than 35 in good health. Some clones in this sample may be carry-over from other donors' samples.

This chain connects TRBV25-1 to TRBJ2-1, with D possibly matching TRBD2 (5 bases). The germline V gene encodes CDR1 MGHDK and CDR2 SYGVNS. V was shortened by 0 bases and J by 6 bases, with 9 bases between the two germline ends. This CDR3 has 14 residues. The CDR3 reads CASSEYRGFNEQFF. CDR3 DNA: TGTGCCAGCAGTGAATATCGGGGTTTCAATGAGCAGTTCTTC.

This chain uses TRBV11-3 with TRBJ2-1; the match to TRBD2 covers 8 bases. The V segment lost 3 bases and the J segment 4 bases; nucleotides outside the gene matches: 5. The CDR3 runs to 15 residues. The germline CDR1 and CDR2 sequences are SGHNT and YENEEA. The CDR3 spells CASSFRLANYNEQFF. The CDR3 DNA sequence: TGTGCCAGCAGCTTCAGACTAGCGAATTACAATGAGCAGTTCTTC.

With regard to this clone: Other DNA variants within this sample encode the same CDR3. V is TRBV11-3 and J is TRBJ2-3; D possibly corresponds to TRBD2 (6 bases). From germline, CDR1 is SGHNT and CDR2 YENEEA. The CDR3 is 15 residues long. The V end lost 3 bases, the J end lost 0 bases, and 10 bases lay between the germline ends. The CDR3, as DNA: TGTGCCAGCAGCTTGGGGGGAGAAAGCACAGATACGCAGTATTTT. Protein: CASSLGGESTDTQYF.

J is TRBJ2-5 and V is TRBV5-1; 13 bases fit TRBD2. The germline CDR1 and CDR2 sequences are SGHRS and YFSETQ. The V and J ends lost 4 bases and 13 bases, in that order; junction bases with no gene match: 10. This CDR3 has 14 residues. This chain's CDR3 is CASSPWTSGRDGYF. DNA of the CDR3: TGCGCCAGCAGCCCCTGGACTAGCGGGAGAGACGGGTACTTC.

A remark on this clone: One end of the junction does not line up with germline, which may come from a read error. The V gene is TRBV28, the J gene TRBJ1-1; a weak D match, TRBD1 (5 bases). The CDR3 length is 14 residues. Germline lookup yields CDR1 MDHEN and CDR2 SYDVKM. The CDR3 protein is CASRTMGVNTEAFF. In nucleotides, the CDR3 is TGTGCCAGCAGAACTATGGGGGTGAACACTGAGGCTTTCTTT.

A few counts support this clone. This chain connects TRBV5-1 to TRBJ1-4, with TRBD1 identical over 11 bases. The CDR3 is made up of 16 amino acids. Germline V gene data show CDR1 as SGHRS and CDR2 as YFSETQ. After removal of 4 bases from V and 7 bases from J, the junction contained 9 bases not matched to a gene. CDR3 region: CASSPRDRGVGEKLFF. The DNA for the CDR3 is TGCGCCAGCAGCCCCCGGGACAGGGGGGTTGGTGAAAAACTGTTTTTT.

The V call is TRBV5-4, the J call TRBJ2-5; D is possibly TRBD1 or TRBD2 (5 bases each). The V gene's germline CDR1 is SGHNT and CDR2 YYREEE (reference sequence). V gave up 3 bases and J gave up 5 bases, with 17 bases separating them. The CDR3 spans 15 residues. Here the CDR3 reads CASSSLRGNEETQYF. CDR3 DNA: TGTGCCAGCAGCTCCCTGAGGGGAAACGAGGAGACCCAGTACTTC.

The V gene is TRBV19, the J gene TRBJ1-1; D is ambiguous. V dropped 4 bases and J dropped 1 base, with 7 bases sitting between them. CDR1 is LNHDA, CDR2 SQIVND, per germline (reference sequence). The CDR3 totals 13 residues. The CDR3: CASSTRQNTEAFF. The CDR3 DNA reads TGTGCCAGTAGTACAAGGCAGAACACTGAAGCTTTCTTT.

This chain joins TRBV5-5 and TRBJ1-1; D ambiguous. The CDR3 runs to 14 residues. The V end was cut by 0 bases, the J end by 5 bases, with 11 bases between. Germline CDR1 SGHKS, CDR2 YYEKEE (reference sequence). The CDR3 loop reads CASSLVREATEAFF. The CDR3 nucleotides read TGTGCCAGCAGCTTGGTTAGGGAAGCGACTGAAGCTTTCTTT.

This clone was counted a single time. CDR3 in amino acids: CASSSRGSVLGAQHF. DNA for the CDR3: TGTGCCAGCAGTTCTAGGGGGTCGGTCCTAGGGGCCCAGCATTTT. J is TRBJ1-5 and V is TRBV6-6; D might be TRBD1 (6 bases). CDR3 length: 15 residues. V was shortened by 4 bases and J by 11 bases, with 21 bases between the two germline ends. Germline CDR1 reads MNHNY; CDR2 reads SVGAGI (reference sequence).

J is TRBJ2-3 and V is TRBV5-4, with 14 bases aligning to TRBD2. Germline V CDR1 and CDR2: SGHNT, YYREEE (reference sequence). This CDR3 has 18 residues. The ends lost 4 bases at V and 0 bases at J; junction bases unmatched: 7. Here the CDR3 reads CASSRGTSGRSSTDTQYF. The CDR3 region has the DNA TGTGCCAGCAGCCGCGGGACTAGCGGGAGATCTAGCACAGATACGCAGTATTTT.

This sequence joins TRBV6-5 and TRBJ1-2, with 8 bases that match TRBD1. The trim removed 6 bases at V and 6 bases at J, leaving 6 bases unmatched. Germline CDR1 MNHEY, CDR2 SVGAGI. The CDR3 sequence is 13 residues long. The CDR3 spells CASRKPGQDGYTF. The DNA of the CDR3 is TGTGCCAGCAGAAAGCCGGGACAGGATGGCTACACCTTC.

The V gene is TRBV6-1, the J gene TRBJ2-7; no reliable D call. Germline assignment: CDR1 MNHNS and CDR2 SASEGT. V lost 4 bases and J lost 6, with 10 bases in between. The CDR3 runs to 12 residues. The CDR3 DNA reads as TGTGCCAGCAGTGTGTCCCGCAGCGAGCAGTACTTC. This gives the protein CASSVSRSEQYF.

The CDR3 bases are TGTGCCAGCAGCGCAGCACCGGGACAGGGGTTTAGGTACGAGCAGTACTTC. Translated, it gives CASSAAPGQGFRYEQYF. The chain joins TRBV5-6 to TRBJ2-7; 10 bases agree with TRBD1. Germline assignment: CDR1 SGHDT and CDR2 YYEEEE. With V trimmed by 4 bases and J by 4 bases, 14 bases remained unmatched. The CDR3 loop spans 17 amino acids.

The V gene is TRBV7-3, the J gene TRBJ1-1; D is possibly TRBD1 (5 bases). Trimming stripped 4 bases from V and 5 bases from J, with 11 bases between. There are 13 residues in the CDR3. Germline V CDR1 and CDR2: SGHTA, FQGTGA. CDR3 nucleotides: TGTGCCAGCAGCTCCTTGGGGGGAACTGAAGCTTTCTTT. Translation: CASSSLGGTEAFF.

The CDR3 DNA sequence: TGTGCCACTTTCCGCCAGACCTACGAGCAGTACTTC. It translates to CATFRQTYEQYF. The gene calls are TRBV28 and TRBJ2-7, with unresolved D. There are 12 residues in the CDR3. Germline V gene sequence: CDR1 MDHEN, CDR2 SYDVKM. Trimming shortened V by 10 bases and J by 2 bases, and 12 bases separated the two germline ends.